Shown below are 14 T cell receptor beta chains from a single sample sequenced in a study of blood T cell repertoires in COVID-19. Sequencing used immunoSEQ multiplex PCR; TCRdb keeps in-frame clones, though not all of them. The sample lists nearly 90,000 clones; about 87% were seen once. The sample was peripheral blood. The receptor source for this set is a man at least 80 years old with acute or convalescent COVID-19.

The gene calls are TRBV5-4 and TRBJ1-2; TRBD1 is a possible D gene (6 bases). The V and J ends lost 4 bases and 4 bases respectively, with 23 bases between them. CDR1 SGHNT and CDR2 YYREEE come from the germline V gene (reference sequence). The CDR3 spans 17 residues. The DNA for the CDR3 is TGTGCCAGCAGCATTGGAAGTATACAGGGCGTGGGCTATGGCTACACCTTC. Translation gives CASSIGSIQGVGYGYTF.

The V and J genes are TRBV12-3 or TRBV12-4 and TRBJ1-1; TRBD1 aligns across 7 bases. With V trimmed by 4 bases and J by 7 bases, 3 bases remained unmatched. This CDR3 region has 12 residues. CDR3 nucleotide sequence: TGTGCCAGCAGTTGGGGACAGTTTGAAGCTTTCTTT. Residues: CASSWGQFEAFF.

This chain uses TRBV10-3 with TRBJ2-3; 7 bases map to TRBD2. Looked up from germline, CDR1 is ENHRY and CDR2 is SYGVKD. The CDR3 has 17 amino acids. The junction had 9 bases not matched to a gene; V was cut back by 3 bases and J by 0 bases. CDR3 DNA: TGTGCCATCAGTGAACCCAGCGGGGTAGCTAGCACAGATACGCAGTATTTT. Amino acids: CAISEPSGVASTDTQYF.

This clone was recorded once. The rearrangement links TRBV5-1 to TRBJ1-4, with 9 bases that match TRBD1. The germline CDR1 and CDR2 sequences are SGHRS and YFSETQ. The junction had 2 bases not matched to a gene; V was cut back by 4 bases and J by 4 bases. The CDR3 spans 14 residues. The CDR3 sequence is CASSLGQGNEKLFF. DNA of the CDR3: TGCGCCAGCAGCCTGGGACAGGGTAATGAAAAACTGTTTTTT.

Here the CDR3 DNA reads TGTGCCAGCAGTTTATTCCCCCGCAGGGGGGAGACCCAGTACTTC. Residues: CASSLFPRRGETQYF. The chain joins TRBV28 to TRBJ2-5; 7 bases are shared with TRBD1. The J segment lost 5 bases and the V segment lost 1 base, leaving 7 bases of the junction unmatched. The CDR3 is 15 residues long. Germline values: CDR1 MDHEN, CDR2 SYDVKM.

The chain employs TRBV19 and TRBJ1-2, with D perhaps matching TRBD1 (6 bases). In germline, CDR1 is LNHDA, CDR2 SQIVND (reference sequence). The V end was cut by 2 bases, the J end by 1 base, with 14 bases between. The CDR3 sequence is 16 residues long. This CDR3 reads CASSISKDSFNYGYTF. CDR3 coding DNA: TGTGCCAGTAGTATAAGCAAGGACAGCTTTAACTATGGCTACACCTTC.

The gene calls are TRBV7-3 and TRBJ2-5; D is possibly TRBD2 (6 bases). The V gene's germline CDR1 is SGHTA and CDR2 FQGTGA. V lost 2 bases and J 5 bases, leaving 15 bases between the germline ends. This CDR3 region has 15 residues. Here the CDR3 DNA reads TGTGCCAGCAGCTTAGGAGGGGCTACGGGGGAGACCCAGTACTTC. This sequence encodes CASSLGGATGETQYF.

The V gene is TRBV6-6, the J gene TRBJ1-5; D perhaps matches TRBD1 (5 bases). Trimming stripped 4 bases from V and 7 bases from J, with 17 bases between. The germline V gene encodes CDR1 MNHNY and CDR2 SVGAGI (reference sequence). CDR3 length: 15 residues. The CDR3 here is CASSSGEGRSQPQHF. As DNA, the CDR3 is TGTGCCAGCAGTTCCGGGGAGGGACGGAGCCAGCCCCAGCATTTT.

The CDR3 loop is CASSTQNPNTEAFF. In DNA form, the CDR3 reads TGTGCCAGCAGCACTCAAAACCCAAACACTGAAGCTTTCTTT. The genes are TRBV7-9 and TRBJ1-1; D is uncertain. The CDR3 covers 14 residues. Per the germline V gene, CDR1 is SEHNR and CDR2 is FQNEAQ (reference sequence). V lost 5 bases to trimming and J lost 2 bases, with 12 bases between them.

The V call is TRBV12-5, the J call TRBJ2-3; 7 nucleotides line up with TRBD1. The germline V gene encodes CDR1 LGHNT and CDR2 FRNRAP. The CDR3 totals 14 residues. J lost 2 bases, V lost 6 bases, and 5 bases had no gene match. This CDR3 reads CASGPQGVTDTQYF. In DNA, the CDR3 is TGTGCTAGTGGACCGCAGGGGGTCACAGATACGCAGTATTTT.

This rearrangement joins TRBV6-6 to TRBJ2-2; TRBD2 aligns across 7 bases. Losses at the gene ends were 4 bases for V and 5 bases for J; bases not matched to a gene: 1. Germline loops: CDR1 MNHNY, CDR2 SVGAGI (reference sequence). The CDR3 is 13 amino acids. The CDR3 nucleotides are TGTGCCAGCAGTTCGGGAGGTACCGGGGAGCTGTTTTTT. It translates to CASSSGGTGELFF.

This chain joins TRBV29-1 and TRBJ1-4; D perhaps matches TRBD1 (6 bases). Germline lookup yields CDR1 SQVTM and CDR2 ANQGSEA. With 5 bases removed from V and 2 bases from J, the gap between germline ends came to 12 bases. This CDR3 contains 14 residues. CDR3 coding DNA: TGCAGCGTTCGGGGGGCTGGGACTAATGAAAAACTGTTTTTT. Translated, it gives CSVRGAGTNEKLFF. The full variable domain, with the rest looked up from reference TRBV29-1 and TRBJ1-4, is SAVISQKPSRDICQRGTSLTIQCQVDSQVTMMFWYRQQPGQSLTLIATANQGSEATYESGFVIDKFPISRPNLTFSTLTVSNMSPEDSSIYLCSVRGAGTNEKLFFGSGTQLSVL.

The rearrangement links TRBV10-3 to TRBJ1-2; D uncertain. V lost 4 bases to trimming and J lost 7 bases, with 25 bases between them. Germline V lookup: CDR1 ENHRY, CDR2 SYGVKD. The CDR3 is 17 residues long. The CDR3 region has the DNA TGTGCCATCAGTGGGGGAAGTAGAGGGAGCGTTTTCGGTGGCTACACCTTC. This sequence encodes CAISGGSRGSVFGGYTF.

The gene calls are TRBV2 and TRBJ1-1; D is unclear. The germline CDR1 and CDR2 sequences are SNHLY and FYNNEI. The CDR3 totals 14 residues. Trimming took off 4 bases at V and 5 bases at J, with 14 bases between the two ends. The DNA of the CDR3 is TGTGCCAGCAGTGGGGCAATCGCGGGGACTGAAGCTTTCTTT. This gives the protein CASSGAIAGTEAFF.